This T cell receptor (beta chain) is drawn from a study of T-cell reconstitution after alpha-beta-depleted transplantation in children. Study-wide results and limits: A year post-transplant, T-cell counts and diversity derived mostly from newly produced T cells. Certain patients had high TCRbeta diversity at day 60, and it came from recipient T cells and thymic progenitors that survived.

Construction of the TCRbeta library involved unique molecular identifiers. TCRdb recomputed calls from the PCR reads with MiXCR, one row per CDR3 protein. Of hundreds of thousands of distinct CDR3 sequences listed, approximately 15% are singletons. This clonotype has more than one count but fewer than ten. No antigen is known for it. V lost 3 bases to trimming and J lost 4 bases; unmatched junction nucleotides: 6. The germline V gene has CDR1 KGHDR and CDR2 SFDVKD. The CDR3 has 16 residues. The receptor was isolated from a male patient between 2 and 15 years old who had a stem cell transplant for acute lymphoblastic leukemia, so the T cells may come from the graft donor. The sample consisted of PBMCs, mostly from graft donor cells, taken 360 days after TCRalphabeta/CD19-depleted stem cell transplant. The rearrangement joins TRBV24-1 to TRBJ2-5, with 11 nucleotides matching TRBD2. The CDR3 bases are TGTGCCACCAGTGATGTTAGCGGGGGGGTAGGAGAGACCCAGTACTTC. Translated: CATSDVSGGVGETQYF.